This TCR beta chain stems from a study of cytomegalovirus exposure and HLA in healthy donors. Study findings and constraints: There were some V segments, including TRBV6-2 and TRBV6-3, excluded as indistinguishable. Overall, about 160 TCR beta chains were annotated as cytomegalovirus-associated.

Primers: 60 Vbeta forward and 13 Jbeta reverse. Repertoires were generated with immunoSEQ multiplex PCR, while TCRdb's copy carries only in-frame clones and drops some. The sample lists 85,000 to 120,000 clones, 75% occurring once. This CDR3 has 15 amino acids. Germline V gene sequence: CDR1 MDHEN, CDR2 SYDVKM. The V gene end was trimmed by 5 bases and the J gene end by 5 bases; junction bases not matched to a gene: 9. As for this clone: Its target is not known.

Healthy bone marrow donors made up the donor group. This TCR derives from a male donor in good health and CMV-seropositive. The source material was PBMCs. This chain uses TRBV28 with TRBJ2-7; the match to TRBD1 covers 10 bases. CDR3 in amino acids: CASSIRTGGRDEQYF. The DNA of the CDR3 is TGTGCCAGCAGTATAAGGACAGGGGGTCGAGACGAGCAGTACTTC.